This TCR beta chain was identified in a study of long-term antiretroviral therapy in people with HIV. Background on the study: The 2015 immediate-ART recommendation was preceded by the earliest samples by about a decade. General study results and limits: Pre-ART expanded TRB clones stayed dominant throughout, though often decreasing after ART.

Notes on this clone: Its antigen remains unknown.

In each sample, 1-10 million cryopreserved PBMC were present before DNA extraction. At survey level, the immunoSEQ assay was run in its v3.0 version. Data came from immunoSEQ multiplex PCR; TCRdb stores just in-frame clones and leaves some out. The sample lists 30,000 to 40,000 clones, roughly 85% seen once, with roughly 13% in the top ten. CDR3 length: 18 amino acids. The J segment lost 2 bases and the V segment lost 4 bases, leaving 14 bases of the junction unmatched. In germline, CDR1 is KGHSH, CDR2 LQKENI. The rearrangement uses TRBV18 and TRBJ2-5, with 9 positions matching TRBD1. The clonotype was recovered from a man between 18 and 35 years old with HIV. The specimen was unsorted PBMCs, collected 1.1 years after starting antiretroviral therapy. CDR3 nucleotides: TGTGCCAGCTCACGGCTTCTGTCTCCGGGACAGGGACAAGAGACCCAGTACTTC. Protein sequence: CASSRLLSPGQGQETQYF.